What follows are 32 T cell receptor beta chains derived from one specimen sequenced in a study of cytomegalovirus exposure and HLA in healthy donors. Repertoires were generated with immunoSEQ multiplex PCR, while TCRdb's copy carries only in-frame clones and drops some. The data hold 150,000 to 200,000 clones, with around 92% observed a single time. Specimen: PBMCs. These receptors came from a man aged 18-30 years in good health and CMV-seropositive.

The chain links TRBV29-1 to TRBJ1-5; 8 nucleotides agree with TRBD1. The germline CDR1 and CDR2 sequences are SQVTM and ANQGSEA. Trimming at V came to 4 bases and at J to 5 bases, leaving 4 bases not matched to a gene. The CDR3 length is 13 residues. The CDR3 DNA is TGCAGCGTTGGCGTGACAGGGGATCAGCCCCAGCATTTT. It specifies CSVGVTGDQPQHF.

For the CDR3, the DNA is TGTGCCAGTAGCCTGTCGGGGAGCAATCAGCCCCAGCATTTT. Protein product: CASSLSGSNQPQHF. The chain recombines TRBV19 with TRBJ1-5; D gene uncertain. The CDR3 length is 14 residues. The V and J ends lost 6 bases and 1 base respectively, with 10 bases between them. Germline loops: CDR1 LNHDA, CDR2 SQIVND (reference sequence).

This sequence joins TRBV29-1 and TRBJ2-7; 9 nucleotides line up with TRBD1. The CDR3 length is 13 residues. Germline-derived CDR1 and CDR2 are SQVTM and ANQGSEA. Germline trimming cut 6 bases from V and 3 bases from J; bases unmatched to any gene: 6. The CDR3 nucleotides read TGCAGCGTCGCCAACAGGGGGCACTACGAGCAGTACTTC. Protein sequence: CSVANRGHYEQYF.

The gene calls are TRBV7-6 and TRBJ2-5; TRBD2 might be the D (5 bases). Trimming pared 1 base from V and 4 bases from J, leaving 16 bases between. This CDR3 is 16 amino acids long. The germline gives CDR1 SGHVS, CDR2 FNYEAQ. The CDR3 protein is CASSLELGRGGETQYF. CDR3 DNA: TGTGCCAGCAGCTTAGAACTAGGCAGAGGAGGAGAGACCCAGTACTTC. Filled out from reference TRBV7-6 and TRBJ2-5, the complete variable domain reads GAGVSQSPRYKVTKRGQDVALRCDPISGHVSLYWYRQALGQGPEFLTYFNYEAQQDKSGLPNDRFSAERPEGSISTLTIQRTEQRDSAMYRCASSLELGRGGETQYFGPGTRLLVL.

The chain is built from TRBV19 and TRBJ2-7; D is possibly TRBD2 (6 bases). V was shortened by 5 bases and J by 3 bases, with 11 bases between the two germline ends. Germline-derived CDR1 and CDR2 are LNHDA and SQIVND (reference sequence). CDR3 length: 13 residues. The CDR3 DNA follows: TGTGCCAGTAGTGCGGGGACGGACTACGAGCAGTACTTC. Protein product: CASSAGTDYEQYF.

The chain has TRBV6-5 and TRBJ1-1, with a tentative D call TRBD1 (6 bases). The CDR3 covers 15 residues. Trimming shortened V by 6 bases and J by 6 bases, and 20 bases separated the two germline ends. Germline-derived CDR1 and CDR2 are MNHEY and SVGAGI. CDR3 coding DNA: TGTGCCAGCAGAATGCCAGGGGCCCCGGCTTCTGAAGCTTTCTTT. Protein: CASRMPGAPASEAFF.

The rearrangement uses TRBV4-2 and TRBJ2-5; D might be TRBD1 (5 bases). In germline, CDR1 is LGHNA, CDR2 YNFKEQ. Trimming pared 0 bases from V and 3 bases from J, leaving 11 bases between. The CDR3 has 15 residues. The CDR3 DNA reads TGTGCCAGCAGCCAAGAAGGGGCAGATAAAGAGACCCAGTACTTC. Protein product: CASSQEGADKETQYF.

V usage is TRBV5-1 and J usage is TRBJ2-1; 8 bases are a match to TRBD2. V was pared by 4 bases and J by 6 bases, with 12 bases of the junction left unmatched. This CDR3 region has 16 residues. Germline V gene data show CDR1 as SGHRS and CDR2 as YFSETQ. CDR3 DNA sequence: TGCGCCAGCAGCCTTAGGACTAGCTCGAGAGGCAATGAGCAGTTCTTC. As protein: CASSLRTSSRGNEQFF.

The chain carries TRBV20-1 and TRBJ2-3, with D possibly matching TRBD2 (6 bases). CDR1 and CDR2 (germline): DFQATT, SNEGSKA (reference sequence). This CDR3 contains 11 residues. The V and J ends lost 8 bases and 8 bases respectively, with 14 bases between them. CDR3 sequence (DNA): TGCAGTTGTCAACTCGGGGGTACGCAGTATTTT. This codes for CSCQLGGTQYF.

The chain carries TRBV6-5 and TRBJ2-1; 7 positions match TRBD1. Per the germline V gene, CDR1 is MNHEY and CDR2 is SVGAGI. Losses at the gene ends were 5 bases for V and 9 bases for J; bases not matched to a gene: 7. This CDR3 has 13 residues. The CDR3 loop reads CASSDVRGSEQFF. The CDR3, as DNA: TGTGCCAGCAGTGATGTCAGGGGGTCTGAGCAGTTCTTC.

The chain couples TRBV21-1 to TRBJ2-3; no DNA check was done on the table's D call, TRBD1. TRBV21-1 is an annotated pseudogene. The CDR3 contains 16 residues. CDR3 residues: CASSKVHRLSTDTQYF. The CDR3 DNA is TGTGCCAGCAGCAAAGTTCACAGGTTAAGCACAGATACGCAGTATTTT.

This clone was detected only once. The rearrangement uses TRBV9 and TRBJ2-5; D is perhaps TRBD2 (5 bases). The DNA matches TRBJ2-7 better at its end, which makes the J call doubtful. The CDR3 extends over 14 amino acids. In germline, CDR1 is SGDLS, CDR2 YYNGEE. The CDR3 DNA follows: TGTGCCAGCAGCGCGGACGGGGACTCCTACGAGCAGTACTTC. This sequence encodes CASSADGDSYEQYF.

The chain recombines TRBV5-1 with TRBJ1-5; D is ambiguous. V gave up 0 bases and J gave up 7 bases, with 11 bases separating them. Per the germline V gene, CDR1 is SGHRS and CDR2 is YFSETQ. The length of the CDR3 is 14 residues. The CDR3 reads CASSLEGGRQPQHF. Written as DNA, the CDR3 is TGCGCCAGCAGCTTGGAGGGAGGGAGGCAGCCCCAGCATTTT.

The chain combines TRBV7-9 with TRBJ2-3; 10 bases are shared with TRBD2. The CDR3 consists of 17 residues. Trimming at V came to 3 bases and at J to 6 bases, leaving 12 bases not matched to a gene. The V gene's germline CDR1 is SEHNR and CDR2 FQNEAQ (reference sequence). The CDR3 DNA is TGTGCCAGCAGCTTCTTCCTGGCTAGCGGGAGCGGCGATACGCAGTATTTT. As protein: CASSFFLASGSGDTQYF. Filled out from reference TRBV7-9 and TRBJ2-3, the complete variable domain reads DTGVSQNPRHKITKRGQNVTFRCDPISEHNRLYWYRQTLGQGPEFLTYFQNEAQLEKSRLLSDRFSAERPKGSFSTLEIQRTEQGDSAMYLCASSFFLASGSGDTQYFGPGTRLTVL.

The chain employs TRBV7-2 and TRBJ2-5; 11 positions match TRBD2. The CDR3 covers 16 residues. CDR1 is SGHTA and CDR2 is FQGNSA in the germline V gene. Unmatched junction bases numbered 13, after V lost 2 bases and J lost 11 bases. Here the CDR3 reads CASSLLGIAGGPGQYF. CDR3 DNA: TGTGCCAGCAGCTTACTCGGGATAGCGGGAGGGCCGGGTCAGTACTTC.

This clone showed up just a few times. The chain combines TRBV19 with TRBJ2-3, with D possibly being TRBD1 (5 bases). CDR1 and CDR2 (germline): LNHDA, SQIVND (reference sequence). Trimming left V 4 bases short and J 4 bases short, with 15 bases between. The CDR3 has 15 amino acids. The CDR3 protein is CASSTNGRAPDTQYF. CDR3 sequence (DNA): TGTGCCAGTAGTACCAACGGCAGGGCCCCAGATACGCAGTATTTT.

This clone has only a few counts. V and J are TRBV23-1 and TRBJ2-1; D is unresolved. TRBV23-1 is an ORF; its function is uncertain. The CDR3 covers 16 residues. V was cut by 2 bases and J by 6 bases, with 17 bases left in between. The CDR3 spells CASSQRPEIGLNEQFF. The DNA for the CDR3 is TGCGCCAGCAGTCAAAGGCCGGAGATAGGTCTCAATGAGCAGTTCTTC.

The chain combines TRBV18 with TRBJ2-2, with 9 nucleotides matching TRBD1. CDR1 and CDR2 (germline): KGHSH, LQKENI. With 4 bases clipped from V and 3 bases from J, the junction kept 6 bases outside the gene matches. CDR3 size: 16 residues. CDR3 coding DNA: TGTGCCAGCTCACTCACAGGGGGCGTCGACACCGGGGAGCTGTTTTTT. This codes for CASSLTGGVDTGELFF.

In its sample, this clone was seen a few times. This rearrangement joins TRBV2 to TRBJ1-1, with D hard to call. CDR1 and CDR2 (germline): SNHLY, FYNNEI. The CDR3 spans 14 residues. Trimming took off 1 base at V and 0 bases at J, with 6 bases between the two ends. This chain's CDR3 is CASSEEQMNTEAFF. The CDR3, as DNA: TGTGCCAGCAGTGAAGAACAGATGAACACTGAAGCTTTCTTT.

V usage is TRBV19 and J usage is TRBJ2-2, with 11 bases identical to TRBD2. This CDR3 contains 16 residues. The germline V gene encodes CDR1 LNHDA and CDR2 SQIVND (reference sequence). Losses at the gene ends were 8 bases for V and 1 base for J; bases not matched to a gene: 6. The CDR3 protein is CASEPSGRRNTGELFF. CDR3 DNA: TGTGCCAGTGAACCTAGCGGGAGGAGGAACACCGGGGAGCTGTTTTTT. Full variable domain (rest looked up from reference TRBV19 and TRBJ2-2): DGGITQSPKYLFRKEGQNVTLSCEQNLNHDAMYWYRQDPGQGLRLIYYSQIVNDFQKGDIAEGYSVSREKKESFPLTVTSAQKNPTAFYLCASEPSGRRNTGELFFGEGSRLTVL.

The rearrangement joins TRBV28 to TRBJ1-5, with 9 bases aligning to TRBD1. Germline values: CDR1 MDHEN, CDR2 SYDVKM. The CDR3 runs 15 residues. J was trimmed by 6 bases and V by 7 bases; bases with no gene match: 10. This CDR3 is CASNGGQGGSQPQHF. CDR3 in DNA: TGTGCCAGCAATGGGGGACAGGGCGGGAGTCAGCCCCAGCATTTT.

This clone was seen a handful of times. The chain carries TRBV5-8 and TRBJ1-5, with D possibly matching TRBD1 (5 bases). Germline loops: CDR1 SGHTS, CDR2 YDEGEE. The CDR3 sequence is 16 residues long. The ends were cut back, 1 base at V and 0 bases at J, with 11 bases in the middle. CDR3 DNA sequence: TGTGCCAGCAGCTTGCAGGGTCGGCATAGCAATCAGCCCCAGCATTTT. As protein: CASSLQGRHSNQPQHF. Full variable domain (remainder filled in from reference TRBV5-8 and TRBJ1-5): EAGVTQSPTHLIKTRGQQATLRCSPISGHTSVYWYQQALGLGLQFLLWYDEGEERNRGNFPPRFSGRQFPNYSSELNVNALELEDSALYLCASSLQGRHSNQPQHFGDGTRLSIL.

V is TRBV21-1 and J is TRBJ2-7; the table's D call, TRBD2, has no DNA check behind it. TRBV21-1 is termed a pseudogene. This CDR3 is 18 amino acids long. The CDR3 DNA reads as TGTGCCAGCAGCACGAGGACTAGCGGCGACGTTAAAGCCTACGAGCAGTACTTC. Translation gives CASSTRTSGDVKAYEQYF.

As concerns this clone: A clone one base away is much larger, so this may be a read error. V and J are TRBV28 and TRBJ1-2; maybe TRBD1 (5 bases). Trimming removed 2 bases at V and 5 bases at J, with 6 bases between. Looked up from germline, CDR1 is MDHEN and CDR2 is SYDVKM. There are 12 residues in the CDR3. The CDR3 here is CASSLKGYGYTF. The CDR3 coding sequence is TGTGCCAGCAGTTTAAAGGGGTATGGCTACACCTTC.

Written as DNA, the CDR3 is TGTGCCAGTAGTCGACAGTCCATGAACACTGAAGCTTTCTTT. Translation: CASSRQSMNTEAFF. The chain joins TRBV19 to TRBJ1-1; TRBD1 might be the D (5 bases). From germline, CDR1 is LNHDA and CDR2 SQIVND (reference sequence). This CDR3 has 14 residues. The V end lost 5 bases, the J end lost 0 bases, and 10 bases lay between the germline ends.

The chain recombines TRBV2 with TRBJ1-4; 10 bases align to TRBD1. Germline V gene lookup returns CDR1 SNHLY and CDR2 FYNNEI. The CDR3 covers 14 residues. V lost 3 bases, J lost 7 bases, and 2 bases stayed unmatched. As DNA, the CDR3 is TGTGCCAGCAGTGAGGGACAGGGGAGTGAAAAACTGTTTTTT. Its translation is CASSEGQGSEKLFF.

V and J are TRBV11-1 and TRBJ2-2; 10 bases line up with TRBD1. From germline, CDR1 is SGHAT and CDR2 FQDESV (reference sequence). The V and J ends lost 2 bases and 6 bases, in that order; junction bases with no gene match: 12. This CDR3 is 18 amino acids long. The chain's CDR3 is CASSLHRDRGVLAGELFF. CDR3 sequence (DNA): TGTGCCAGCAGCTTACACCGGGACAGGGGAGTGTTGGCCGGGGAGCTGTTTTTT. Filled out from reference TRBV11-1 and TRBJ2-2, the complete variable domain reads EAEVAQSPRYKITEKSQAVAFWCDPISGHATLYWYRQILGQGPELLVQFQDESVVDDSQLPKDRFSAERLKGVDSTLKIQPAELGDSAMYLCASSLHRDRGVLAGELFFGEGSRLTVL.

The chain joins TRBV5-1 to TRBJ2-7; TRBD2 matches 11 bases. This CDR3 region has 15 residues. Germline V CDR1 and CDR2: SGHRS, YFSETQ. Trimming took 4 bases from V and 0 from J; bases not matched to a gene: 3. The CDR3 reads CASSQGTSGSYEQYF. CDR3 sequence (DNA): TGCGCCAGCAGCCAAGGGACTAGCGGCTCCTACGAGCAGTACTTC.

Here the CDR3 DNA reads TGTGCCAGCAGCTCGGGACTCCCGTCCTACGAGCAGTACTTC. This translates into CASSSGLPSYEQYF. V is TRBV7-9 and J is TRBJ2-7; D possibly corresponds to TRBD2 (6 bases). Trimming removed 4 bases at V and 1 base at J, with 11 bases between. Per the germline V gene, CDR1 is SEHNR and CDR2 is FQNEAQ (reference sequence). The CDR3 is 14 amino acids.

V is TRBV5-1 and J is TRBJ2-4, with 9 bases identical to TRBD1. The V gene end was trimmed by 5 bases and the J gene end by 8 bases; junction bases not matched to a gene: 8. The CDR3 covers 14 residues. The germline V gene encodes CDR1 SGHRS and CDR2 YFSETQ. The CDR3 DNA follows: TGCGCCAGCAGGAGGGGACAGGGTGATGACATTCAGTACTTC. Translation: CASRRGQGDDIQYF.

The V gene is TRBV4-2, the J gene TRBJ1-5; D might be TRBD1 (5 bases). The CDR3 loop spans 16 amino acids. CDR1 is LGHNA, CDR2 YNFKEQ, per germline. Trimming pared 0 bases from V and 8 bases from J, leaving 17 bases between. The CDR3 nucleotides are TGTGCCAGCAGCCAAGAGAGTCAGGGCTCTTTAGAGCCCCAGCATTTT. Its protein is CASSQESQGSLEPQHF.

The chain links TRBV7-8 to TRBJ1-1; TRBD1 aligns across 8 bases. Germline loops: CDR1 SGHVS, CDR2 FQNEAQ. Trimming took 5 bases from V and 5 from J; bases not matched to a gene: 7. There are 14 residues in the CDR3. CDR3 amino acids: CASSMSGGLTEAFF. The DNA of the CDR3 is TGTGCCAGCAGCATGTCAGGGGGCCTGACTGAAGCTTTCTTT.